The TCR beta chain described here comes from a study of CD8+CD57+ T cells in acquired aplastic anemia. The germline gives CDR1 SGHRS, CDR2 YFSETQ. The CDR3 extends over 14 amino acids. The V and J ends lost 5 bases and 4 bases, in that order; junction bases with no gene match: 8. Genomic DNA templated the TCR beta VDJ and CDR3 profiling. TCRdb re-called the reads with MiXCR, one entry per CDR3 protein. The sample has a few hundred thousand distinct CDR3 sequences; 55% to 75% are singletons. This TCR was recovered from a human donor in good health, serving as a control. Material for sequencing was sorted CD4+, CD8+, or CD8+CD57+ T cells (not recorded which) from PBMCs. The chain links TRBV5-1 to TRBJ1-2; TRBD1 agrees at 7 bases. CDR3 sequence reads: CASRREGAGYGYTF. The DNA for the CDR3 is TGCGCCAGCAGGCGGGAGGGGGCGGGCTATGGCTACACCTTC. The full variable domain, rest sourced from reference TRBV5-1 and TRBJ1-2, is KAGVTQTPRYLIKTRGQQVTLSCSPISGHRSVSWYQQTPGQGLQFLFEYFSETQRNKGNFPGRFSGRQFSNSRSEMNVSTLELGDSALYLCASRREGAGYGYTFGSGTRLTVV.